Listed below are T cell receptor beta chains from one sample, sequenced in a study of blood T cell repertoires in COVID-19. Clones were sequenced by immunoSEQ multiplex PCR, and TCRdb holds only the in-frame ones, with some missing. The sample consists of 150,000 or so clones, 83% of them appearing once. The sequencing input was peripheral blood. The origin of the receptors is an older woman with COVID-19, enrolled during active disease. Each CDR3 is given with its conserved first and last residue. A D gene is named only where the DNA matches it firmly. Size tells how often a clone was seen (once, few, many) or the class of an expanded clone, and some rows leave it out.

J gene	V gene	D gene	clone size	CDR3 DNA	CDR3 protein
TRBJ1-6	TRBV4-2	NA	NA	TGTGCCAGCAGCCAATCCGGGACACATAATTCACCCCTCCACTTT	CASSQSGTHNSPLHF
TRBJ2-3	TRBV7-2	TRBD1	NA	TGTGCCAGCAGCCTATATGGGGGACAGGGCACAGATACGCAGTATTTT	CASSLYGGQGTDTQYF
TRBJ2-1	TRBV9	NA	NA	TGTGCCAGCAGCGTAGGCAGGGGCGAGCAGTTCTTC	CASSVGRGEQFF
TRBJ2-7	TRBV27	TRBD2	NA	TGTGCCAGCAGTCTTACCCGACTAGCGGGAGGGCGATGGGTCGAGCAGTACTTC	CASSLTRLAGGRWVEQYF
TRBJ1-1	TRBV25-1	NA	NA	TGTGCCAGCAGTGCGGGACTCGAAGCTTTCTTT	CASSAGLEAFF
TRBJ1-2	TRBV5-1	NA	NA	TGCGCCAGCAGCTTGGATGCAGGGTCGACCTATGGCTACACCTTC	CASSLDAGSTYGYTF
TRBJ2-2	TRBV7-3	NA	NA	TGTGCCAGCAGCTTATCCTTGAGTGCCGGGGAGCTGTTTTTT	CASSLSLSAGELFF
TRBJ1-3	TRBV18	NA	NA	TGTGCCAGCTCACCCCGCCCAGGCTCTGGAAACACCATATATTTT	CASSPRPGSGNTIYF
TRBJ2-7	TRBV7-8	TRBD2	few	TGTGCCAGCAGCTTACTAGCGGGAAGCGACGAGCAGTACTTC	CASSLLAGSDEQYF
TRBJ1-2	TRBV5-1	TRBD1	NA	TGCGCCAGCAGCCCCGGGGGGGCAGGGGGAGACTATGGCTACACCTTC	CASSPGGAGGDYGYTF
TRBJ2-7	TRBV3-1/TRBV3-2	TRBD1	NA	TGTGCCAGCAGCCACGGGACATTATCAGGGGGGCAGTACTTC	CASSHGTLSGGQYF
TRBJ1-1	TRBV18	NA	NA	TGTGCCAGCTCACCACCGAGCCCATCTGAAGCTTTCTTT	CASSPPSPSEAFF
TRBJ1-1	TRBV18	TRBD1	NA	TGTGCCAGCTCACCGGGCGGGACAGGCTCTGAAGCTTTCTTT	CASSPGGTGSEAFF
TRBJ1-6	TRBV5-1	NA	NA	TGCGCCAGCAGTTCATCGGCGGGGAGGAATTCACCCCTCCACTTT	CASSSSAGRNSPLHF
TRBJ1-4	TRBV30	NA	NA	TGTGCCTGGAGTGTAAAAAGGGAGAGTGAAAAACTGTTTTTT	CAWSVKRESEKLFF
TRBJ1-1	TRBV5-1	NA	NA	TGCGCCAGCAGCTTGGATGGCAGGGTGGGGAACACTGAAGCTTTCTTT	CASSLDGRVGNTEAFF
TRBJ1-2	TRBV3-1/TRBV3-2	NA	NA	TGTGCCAGCAGCCGGGGGGGGCAGGACTATGGCTACACCTTC	CASSRGGQDYGYTF
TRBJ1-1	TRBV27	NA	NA	TGTGCCAGCAGTTTCGGGTCGAGAGACACTGAAGCTTTCTTT	CASSFGSRDTEAFF
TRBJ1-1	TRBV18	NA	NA	TGTGCCACCAAGGGGGTCACTGAAGCTTTCTTT	CATKGVTEAFF
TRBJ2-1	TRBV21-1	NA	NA	TGTGCCAGCAGCCAGACCTACAATGAGCAGTTCTTC	CASSQTYNEQFF
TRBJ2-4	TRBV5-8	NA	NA	TGTGCCAGCAGCTTTGGTGATCAGAAGAACATTCAGTACTTC	CASSFGDQKNIQYF
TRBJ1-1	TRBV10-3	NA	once	TGTGCCATCAGTGTCGGGAGTCTGGCTGAAGCTTTCTTT	CAISVGSLAEAFF
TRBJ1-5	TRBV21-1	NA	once	TGTGCCAGCAGCAAAAGTTTCGGACAGGGGCAGAGGCCCCAGCATTTT	CASSKSFGQGQRPQHF
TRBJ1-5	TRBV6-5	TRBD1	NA	TGTGCCAGCAGGTCAACAGGGGTAGGCAATCAGCCCCAGCATTTT	CASRSTGVGNQPQHF
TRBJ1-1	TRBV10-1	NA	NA	TGCGCCAGCAGTGAGTCGGTCGTAGTGAACACTGAAGCTTTCTTT	CASSESVVVNTEAFF
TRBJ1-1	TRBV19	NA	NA	TGTGCCAGTAGTATTGGAACAGTACGGGAGAGTGAAGCTTTCTTT	CASSIGTVRESEAFF
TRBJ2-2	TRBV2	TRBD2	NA	TGTGCCAGCAGCGTACTAGCGCCTGCGAACACCGGGGAGCTGTTTTTT	CASSVLAPANTGELFF
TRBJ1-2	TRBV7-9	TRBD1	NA	TGTGCCAGCAGCTCAAGGGGTGGACAGGGGCAGTATGGCTACACCTTC	CASSSRGGQGQYGYTF
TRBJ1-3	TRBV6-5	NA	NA	TGTGCCAGCAGGCGGGCCTCTGGAAACACCATATATTTT	CASRRASGNTIYF
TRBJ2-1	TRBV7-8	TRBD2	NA	TGTGCCAGCAGCCCGACTAGCGGGGGGGCCTATGAGCAGTTCTTC	CASSPTSGGAYEQFF
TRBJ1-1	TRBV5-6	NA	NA	TGTGCCAGCAGCCTGAGGACAAGATTTGAAGCTTTCTTT	CASSLRTRFEAFF
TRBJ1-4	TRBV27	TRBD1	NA	TGTGCCAGCAGTCCCCACAGGGGCGGGAATGAAAAACTGTTTTTT	CASSPHRGGNEKLFF
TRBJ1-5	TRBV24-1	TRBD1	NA	TGTGCCACCAGTGATAACAGGGGGGGAAATCAGCCCCAGCATTTT	CATSDNRGGNQPQHF
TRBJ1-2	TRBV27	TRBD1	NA	TGTGCCAGCAGTTTATTAACGGGACAGGGGTCCTATGGCTACACCTTC	CASSLLTGQGSYGYTF
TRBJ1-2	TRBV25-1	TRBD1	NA	TGTGCCAGCAGGTGGACAGGGGGCAAATCTGGCTACACCTTC	CASRWTGGKSGYTF
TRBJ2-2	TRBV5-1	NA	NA	TGCGCCAGCAGCTTACCAACCGGCGGGGAGCTGTTTTTT	CASSLPTGGELFF
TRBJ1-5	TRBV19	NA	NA	TGTGCCAGTCAACAGGGAATGGGACGAGGGCCCCAGCATTTT	CASQQGMGRGPQHF
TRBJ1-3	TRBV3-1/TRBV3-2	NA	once	TGTGCCAGCAGCCAAGTGGTCAGGAACTCTGGAAACACCATATATTTT	CASSQVVRNSGNTIYF
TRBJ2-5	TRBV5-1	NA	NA	TGCGCCAGCAGCTTTGGGGGCGTCTTAGAGACCCAGTACTTC	CASSFGGVLETQYF
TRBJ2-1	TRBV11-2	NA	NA	TGTGCCAGCAACGCCGGGACTCCATCCTACAATGAGCAGTTCTTC	CASNAGTPSYNEQFF
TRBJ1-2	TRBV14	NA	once	TGTGCCAGCAGCCAAGAGGCAGGGGCTGGCTATGGCTACACCTTC	CASSQEAGAGYGYTF
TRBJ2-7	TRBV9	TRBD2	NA	TGTGCCAGCAGCCCGCAGGCTAGCGGGACGTCCTACGAGCAGTACTTC	CASSPQASGTSYEQYF